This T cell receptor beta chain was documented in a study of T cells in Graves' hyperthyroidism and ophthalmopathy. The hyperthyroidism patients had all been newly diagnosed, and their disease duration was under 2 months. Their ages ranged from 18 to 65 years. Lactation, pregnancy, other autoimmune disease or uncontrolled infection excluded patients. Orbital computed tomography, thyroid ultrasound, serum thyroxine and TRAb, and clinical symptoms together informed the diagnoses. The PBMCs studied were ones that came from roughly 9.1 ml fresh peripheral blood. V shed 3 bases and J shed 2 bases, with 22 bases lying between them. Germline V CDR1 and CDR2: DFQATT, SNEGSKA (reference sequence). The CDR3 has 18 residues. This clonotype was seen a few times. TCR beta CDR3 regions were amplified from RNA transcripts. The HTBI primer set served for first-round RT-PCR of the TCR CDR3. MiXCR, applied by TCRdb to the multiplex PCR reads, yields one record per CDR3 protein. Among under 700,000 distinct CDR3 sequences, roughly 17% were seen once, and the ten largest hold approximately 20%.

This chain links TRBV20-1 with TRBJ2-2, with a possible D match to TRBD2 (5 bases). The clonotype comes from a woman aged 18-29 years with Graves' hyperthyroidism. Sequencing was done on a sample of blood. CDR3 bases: TGCAGTGCTAGGACATCGGCGACGAGTGGGAGCAACACCGGGGAGCTGTTTTTT. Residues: CSARTSATSGSNTGELFF.